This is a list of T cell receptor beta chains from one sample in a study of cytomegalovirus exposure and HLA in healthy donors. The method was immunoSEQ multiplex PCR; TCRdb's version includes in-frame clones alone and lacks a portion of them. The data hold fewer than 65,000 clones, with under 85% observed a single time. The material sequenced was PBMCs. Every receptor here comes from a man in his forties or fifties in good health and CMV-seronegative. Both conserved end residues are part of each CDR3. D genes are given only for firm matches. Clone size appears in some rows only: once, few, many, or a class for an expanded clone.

cdr3_aa: CARQGDGPYEQYF
cdr3_nt: TGTGCCCGGCAGGGGGACGGCCCCTACGAGCAGTACTTC
v_call: TRBV30
d_call: TRBD1
clone_size: NA
j_call: TRBJ2-7

cdr3_aa: CASRGAGQWGGNQPQHF
cdr3_nt: TGTGCCAGCAGGGGCGCGGGTCAGTGGGGGGGCAATCAGCCCCAGCATTTT
v_call: TRBV2
d_call: NA
clone_size: NA
j_call: TRBJ1-5

cdr3_aa: CASSPGQSFSYGYTF
cdr3_nt: TGTGCCAGCAGCCCGGGACAGAGCTTTTCTTATGGCTACACCTTC
v_call: TRBV7-3
d_call: TRBD1
clone_size: NA
j_call: TRBJ1-2

cdr3_aa: CASVPGKSEQYF
cdr3_nt: TGTGCCAGCGTCCCGGGGAAGAGCGAGCAGTACTTC
v_call: TRBV21-1
d_call: NA
clone_size: NA
j_call: TRBJ2-7

cdr3_aa: CASSLAMDRGRSVSYEQYF
cdr3_nt: TGTGCCAGCAGCTTAGCTATGGACAGGGGGCGTTCGGTTTCCTACGAGCAGTACTTC
v_call: TRBV7-6
d_call: TRBD1
clone_size: NA
j_call: TRBJ2-7

cdr3_aa: CASSLDRTGNYGYTF
cdr3_nt: TGTGCCAGCAGCTTGGATCGGACAGGGAACTATGGCTACACCTTC
v_call: TRBV5-4
d_call: TRBD1
clone_size: NA
j_call: TRBJ1-2

cdr3_aa: CASSKMTGPQSSYNSPLHF
cdr3_nt: TGTGCCAGCAGCAAGATGACAGGGCCCCAGAGCTCCTATAATTCACCCCTCCACTTT
v_call: TRBV5-4
d_call: TRBD1
clone_size: few
j_call: TRBJ1-6

cdr3_aa: CASGPGQSVGETQYF
cdr3_nt: TGTGCCAGTGGTCCGGGACAATCGGTTGGGGAGACCCAGTACTTC
v_call: TRBV19
d_call: NA
clone_size: NA
j_call: TRBJ2-5

cdr3_aa: CASLKPTGLGIRAGELFF
cdr3_nt: TGTGCCAGCCTAAAACCCACGGGACTAGGGATTAGGGCCGGGGAGCTGTTTTTT
v_call: TRBV7-9
d_call: TRBD2
clone_size: few
j_call: TRBJ2-2

cdr3_aa: CSVVDRPTGELFF
cdr3_nt: TGCAGCGTTGTGGACAGGCCGACCGGGGAGCTGTTTTTT
v_call: TRBV29-1
d_call: TRBD1
clone_size: NA
j_call: TRBJ2-2

cdr3_aa: CSVGSGRTEAFF
cdr3_nt: TGCAGCGTTGGATCGGGGAGGACTGAAGCTTTCTTT
v_call: TRBV29-1
d_call: NA
clone_size: NA
j_call: TRBJ1-1

cdr3_aa: CASSELMRDTQYF
cdr3_nt: TGTGCCAGCAGTGAGTTAATGAGGGATACGCAGTATTTT
v_call: TRBV2
d_call: NA
clone_size: NA
j_call: TRBJ2-3

cdr3_aa: CASSVEHKGYTF
cdr3_nt: TGTGCCAGCAGCGTAGAACATAAAGGCTACACCTTC
v_call: TRBV9
d_call: NA
clone_size: once
j_call: TRBJ1-2

cdr3_aa: CASSLDVVRQGRSNSPLHF
cdr3_nt: TGTGCCAGCAGCTTAGACGTTGTGAGACAGGGAAGGAGTAATTCACCCCTCCACTTT
v_call: TRBV7-8
d_call: TRBD1
clone_size: NA
j_call: TRBJ1-6

cdr3_aa: CASSYGTVIGNYGYTF
cdr3_nt: TGCGCCAGCAGCTATGGGACAGTTATCGGTAACTATGGCTACACCTTC
v_call: TRBV5-1
d_call: TRBD1
clone_size: NA
j_call: TRBJ1-2

cdr3_aa: CASKQVNNPNTEAFF
cdr3_nt: TGCGCCAGCAAACAGGTGAATAACCCGAACACTGAAGCTTTCTTT
v_call: TRBV5-1
d_call: NA
clone_size: few
j_call: TRBJ1-1

cdr3_aa: CASSQERGSQPPLHF
cdr3_nt: TGCGCCAGCAGCCAAGAGAGGGGGTCTCAGCCACCCCTCCACTTT
v_call: TRBV4-1
d_call: NA
clone_size: NA
j_call: TRBJ1-6

cdr3_aa: CASSYRTSGPPMEQFF
cdr3_nt: TGTGCCAGCAGTTATAGGACTAGCGGGCCTCCAATGGAGCAGTTCTTC
v_call: TRBV6-5
d_call: TRBD2
clone_size: NA
j_call: TRBJ2-1

cdr3_aa: CSVAYSRNTEAFF
cdr3_nt: TGCAGCGTCGCCTACTCAAGGAACACTGAAGCTTTCTTT
v_call: TRBV29-1
d_call: NA
clone_size: NA
j_call: TRBJ1-1

cdr3_aa: CASSLQGTDTQYF
cdr3_nt: TGCGCCAGCAGCCTCCAGGGAACAGATACGCAGTATTTT
v_call: TRBV5-1
d_call: NA
clone_size: few
j_call: TRBJ2-3

cdr3_aa: CASSIEGADTGELFF
cdr3_nt: TGTGCCAGTAGTATCGAGGGGGCGGACACCGGGGAGCTGTTTTTT
v_call: TRBV19
d_call: TRBD1
clone_size: once
j_call: TRBJ2-2

cdr3_aa: CASSPRTSGGRGRSTDTQYF
cdr3_nt: TGTGCCAGCTCGCCCAGAACTAGCGGGGGACGGGGACGAAGCACAGATACGCAGTATTTT
v_call: TRBV18
d_call: TRBD2
clone_size: NA
j_call: TRBJ2-3

cdr3_aa: CASSWIGDPGYEQYF
cdr3_nt: TGTGCCAGCAGTTGGATCGGGGATCCTGGGTACGAGCAGTACTTC
v_call: TRBV27
d_call: NA
clone_size: NA
j_call: TRBJ2-7

cdr3_aa: CASSGLAGGELFF
cdr3_nt: TGTGCCAGCAGTGGGCTAGCTGGCGGGGAGCTGTTTTTT
v_call: TRBV2
d_call: NA
clone_size: NA
j_call: TRBJ2-2

cdr3_aa: CASSFRGSNQPQHF
cdr3_nt: TGTGCCAGCAGCTTTAGGGGGAGCAATCAGCCCCAGCATTTT
v_call: TRBV7-8
d_call: NA
clone_size: NA
j_call: TRBJ1-5

cdr3_aa: CASSLRPGPPLRTDYEQYF
cdr3_nt: TGTGCCAGCAGCTTGCGACCGGGCCCCCCCCTACGGACTGATTACGAGCAGTACTTC
v_call: TRBV7-9
d_call: NA
clone_size: NA
j_call: TRBJ2-7

cdr3_aa: CASSGGQGLNEKLFF
cdr3_nt: TGTGCCAGCAGCGGGGGACAGGGCCTAAATGAAAAACTGTTTTTT
v_call: TRBV5-6
d_call: TRBD1
clone_size: NA
j_call: TRBJ1-4

cdr3_aa: CASSLKGQGRDGYTF
cdr3_nt: TGTGCCAGCAGTTTAAAGGGACAGGGTAGGGATGGCTACACCTTC
v_call: TRBV27
d_call: TRBD1
clone_size: few
j_call: TRBJ1-2

cdr3_aa: CSVKRTGNTIYF
cdr3_nt: TGCAGCGTTAAGAGGACTGGAAACACCATATATTTT
v_call: TRBV29-1
d_call: NA
clone_size: few
j_call: TRBJ1-3

cdr3_aa: CASSLDRDIGYEQYF
cdr3_nt: TGTGCCAGCAGCTTAGATCGGGACATTGGCTACGAGCAGTACTTC
v_call: TRBV11-2
d_call: NA
clone_size: NA
j_call: TRBJ2-7

cdr3_aa: CASSLATKKGYTF
cdr3_nt: TGTGCCAGCAGCTTAGCAACAAAGAAGGGCTACACCTTC
v_call: TRBV7-9
d_call: NA
clone_size: NA
j_call: TRBJ1-2

cdr3_aa: CASTLSGQGAKETQYF
cdr3_nt: TGTGCCAGCACCTTGTCGGGACAGGGGGCCAAAGAGACCCAGTACTTC
v_call: TRBV5-8
d_call: TRBD1
clone_size: NA
j_call: TRBJ2-5

cdr3_aa: CASSPTSTDTQYF
cdr3_nt: TGCGCCAGCAGCCCCACTAGCACAGATACGCAGTATTTT
v_call: TRBV5-1
d_call: NA
clone_size: once
j_call: TRBJ2-3

cdr3_aa: CASSPAGGGKTEAFF
cdr3_nt: TGCGCCAGCAGCCCCGCAGGGGGAGGTAAAACTGAAGCTTTCTTT
v_call: TRBV5-1
d_call: TRBD1
clone_size: NA
j_call: TRBJ1-1

cdr3_aa: CASSLAGAGETQYF
cdr3_nt: TGTGCCAGCAGCTTAGCGGGGGCTGGGGAGACCCAGTACTTC
v_call: TRBV7-3
d_call: NA
clone_size: NA
j_call: TRBJ2-5

cdr3_aa: CASNRGVEQFF
cdr3_nt: TGTGCCTCGAACAGGGGGGTTGAGCAGTTCTTC
v_call: TRBV30
d_call: TRBD1
clone_size: once
j_call: TRBJ2-1

cdr3_aa: CATAPSSYNSPLHF
cdr3_nt: TGTGCCACCGCCCCCAGCTCCTATAATTCACCCCTCCACTTT
v_call: TRBV15
d_call: NA
clone_size: NA
j_call: TRBJ1-6

cdr3_aa: CASSPRGGATDTQYF
cdr3_nt: TGTGCCAGCTCACCAAGGGGGGGGGCCACAGATACGCAGTATTTT
v_call: TRBV18
d_call: NA
clone_size: NA
j_call: TRBJ2-3

cdr3_aa: CASSREQAYEQYF
cdr3_nt: TGTGCCAGCAGTCGCGAACAGGCCTACGAGCAGTACTTC
v_call: TRBV2
d_call: NA
clone_size: NA
j_call: TRBJ2-7

cdr3_aa: CASSDRGETQYF
cdr3_nt: TGTGCCAGCAGCGACAGGGGGGAGACCCAGTACTTC
v_call: TRBV6-6
d_call: TRBD1
clone_size: NA
j_call: TRBJ2-5

cdr3_aa: CATGQGYGNTIYF
cdr3_nt: TGTGCCACAGGACAGGGCTACGGAAACACCATATATTTT
v_call: TRBV6-6
d_call: TRBD1
clone_size: few
j_call: TRBJ1-3

cdr3_aa: CASSVDGGQGETQYF
cdr3_nt: TGTGCCAGCAGCGTAGACGGGGGGCAGGGGGAGACCCAGTACTTC
v_call: TRBV9
d_call: NA
clone_size: few
j_call: TRBJ2-5

cdr3_aa: CASSLETTGNTIYF
cdr3_nt: TGCGCCAGCAGCTTGGAAACAACTGGAAACACCATATATTTT
v_call: TRBV5-1
d_call: NA
clone_size: NA
j_call: TRBJ1-3

cdr3_aa: CASSEAGLSGANVLTF
cdr3_nt: TGTGCCAGCAGTGAAGCAGGCCTCTCTGGGGCCAACGTCCTGACTTTC
v_call: TRBV25-1
d_call: NA
clone_size: once
j_call: TRBJ2-6

cdr3_aa: CAWSAFLGSGTQYF
cdr3_nt: TGTGCCTGGAGTGCATTTCTCGGTAGCGGGACCCAGTACTTC
v_call: TRBV30
d_call: NA
clone_size: few
j_call: TRBJ2-5

cdr3_aa: CSAGDRVGFGYTF
cdr3_nt: TGCAGCGCCGGGGACAGGGTGGGGTTCGGCTACACCTTC
v_call: TRBV29-1
d_call: TRBD1
clone_size: NA
j_call: TRBJ1-2

cdr3_aa: CAWSVLSSIDYTF
cdr3_nt: TGTGCCTGGAGTGTACTTTCCTCTATAGACTACACCTTC
v_call: TRBV30
d_call: NA
clone_size: NA
j_call: TRBJ1-2

cdr3_aa: CASSQAGITYEQYF
cdr3_nt: TGCGCCAGCAGCCAAGCCGGGATTACCTACGAGCAGTACTTC
v_call: TRBV5-1
d_call: NA
clone_size: NA
j_call: TRBJ2-7

cdr3_aa: CASKAVSGANVLTF
cdr3_nt: TGTGCCAGCAAAGCGGTATCTGGGGCCAACGTCCTGACTTTC
v_call: TRBV27
d_call: NA
clone_size: NA
j_call: TRBJ2-6

cdr3_aa: CASSPRTVTDTQYF
cdr3_nt: TGTGCCAGCAGCCCCCGGACAGTCACAGATACGCAGTATTTT
v_call: TRBV7-9
d_call: NA
clone_size: NA
j_call: TRBJ2-3

cdr3_aa: CASSGTGNEQYF
cdr3_nt: TGTGCCAGCAGTGGGACAGGTAACGAGCAGTACTTC
v_call: TRBV2
d_call: TRBD1
clone_size: NA
j_call: TRBJ2-7

cdr3_aa: CASSQANSGSPRNTIYF
cdr3_nt: TGCGCCAGCAGCCAAGCGAACTCCGGGAGCCCAAGGAACACCATATATTTT
v_call: TRBV4-1
d_call: NA
clone_size: few
j_call: TRBJ1-3

cdr3_aa: CATTLGASGVEQYF
cdr3_nt: TGTGCCACCACCCTTGGGGCTAGCGGGGTCGAGCAGTACTTC
v_call: TRBV2
d_call: TRBD2
clone_size: NA
j_call: TRBJ2-7